This passage covers 32 T cell receptor beta chains from one sample sequenced in a study of identical twins. TCRdb redid the calling of the 5' RACE reads with MiXCR, one entry per CDR3 protein. The data hold 690,000 or so distinct CDR3 sequences, with around 8.6% observed a single time. The data were also submitted as part of a second study, on yellow fever vaccine responses in identical twins.

The sequenced sample consisted of PBMCs. These receptors were obtained from a woman aged 18 to 35 in good health.

Ten or more counts support this clonotype. This chain connects TRBV7-9 to TRBJ2-2; D gene unclear. V shed 3 bases and J shed 6 bases, with 8 bases lying between them. This CDR3 is built from 13 residues. Germline V gene sequence: CDR1 SEHNR, CDR2 FQNEAQ (reference sequence). CDR3 in amino acids: CASSFINPGELFF. The DNA of the CDR3 is TGTGCCAGCAGCTTTATAAATCCCGGGGAGCTGTTTTTT. The full variable domain, its missing parts supplied by reference TRBV7-9 and TRBJ2-2, is DTGVSQNPRHKITKRGQNVTFRCDPISEHNRLYWYRQTLGQGPEFLTYFQNEAQLEKSRLLSDRFSAERPKGSFSTLEIQRTEQGDSAMYLCASSFINPGELFFGEGSRLTVL.

This clonotype has at least ten counts. The chain recombines TRBV7-2 with TRBJ2-7; a possible D gene is TRBD1 (5 bases). The CDR3 has 14 residues. Trimming took off 4 bases at V and 6 bases at J, with 16 bases between the two ends. Germline CDR1 reads SGHTA; CDR2 reads FQGNSA. Written as DNA, the CDR3 is TGTGCCAGCAGCTCATCCCCAGGGCTCCTCGAGCAGTACTTC. Translated: CASSSSPGLLEQYF.

This clonotype was observed at least ten times. The chain is built from TRBV6-6 and TRBJ1-4, with D unclear. The CDR3 runs to 13 residues. V was shortened by 8 bases and J by 4 bases, with 11 bases between the two germline ends. Germline CDR1 is MNHNY and CDR2 is SVGAGI (reference sequence). The CDR3 spells CASRRLVNEKLFF. CDR3 coding DNA: TGTGCCAGCCGAAGACTGGTTAATGAAAAACTGTTTTTT.

This clonotype was seen many times. V is TRBV12-3 or TRBV12-4 and J is TRBJ2-5; the D is unclear. This CDR3 contains 11 residues. Trimming cost V 6 bases and J 10 bases, with 12 bases left between them. In DNA, the CDR3 is TGTGCCAGCAGCCTAGGTTCGAGCCAGTACTTC. Protein: CASSLGSSQYF.

This clonotype was recorded at least ten times. V and J are TRBV4-1 and TRBJ2-3, with D unresolved. Germline CDR1 is MGHRA and CDR2 is YSYEKL. The CDR3 covers 14 residues. V was shortened by 3 bases and J by 1 base, with 8 bases between the two germline ends. The CDR3 region has the DNA TGCGCCAGCAGCCACGGCCTGGGCACAGATACGCAGTATTTT. It codes for CASSHGLGTDTQYF.

In its sample, this clonotype was seen a few times. The rearrangement uses TRBV29-1 and TRBJ1-2; TRBD1 matches at 8 bases. Trimming cost V 4 bases and J 3 bases; bases outside gene matches: 10. Germline CDR1 is SQVTM and CDR2 is ANQGSEA. The CDR3 has 15 amino acids. In DNA, the CDR3 is TGCAGCGTTGTTTTCTGGCAGGGGGCAGACTATGGCTACACCTTC. Amino acid sequence: CSVVFWQGADYGYTF.

This clonotype showed up just a few times. This CDR3 is CASSHGARYEQYF. The CDR3 DNA reads as TGTGCCAGCAGCCACGGGGCGCGATACGAGCAGTACTTC. The chain has TRBV7-2 and TRBJ2-7; either TRBD1 or TRBD2 may supply D (5 bases each). Trimming removed 5 bases at V and 4 bases at J, with 12 bases between. The CDR3 runs 13 residues. CDR1 and CDR2 (germline): SGHTA, FQGNSA.

The V gene is TRBV28, the J gene TRBJ2-7; 7 positions match TRBD1. Per the germline V gene, CDR1 is MDHEN and CDR2 is SYDVKM. V dropped 5 bases and J dropped 2; count of bases not matched to a gene: 12. The CDR3 has 16 amino acids. CDR3 sequence reads: CASSTPDRRKTYEQYF. The CDR3 nucleotides read TGTGCCAGCAGTACCCCGGACAGGAGGAAGACCTACGAGCAGTACTTC. Combining the CDR3 with reference TRBV28 and TRBJ2-7 gives the whole variable domain DVKVTQSSRYLVKRTGEKVFLECVQDMDHENMFWYRQDPGLGLRLIYFSYDVKMKEKGDIPEGYSVSREKKERFSLILESASTNQTSMYLCASSTPDRRKTYEQYFGPGTRLTVT.

In this sample, this clonotype turned up a few times. The chain is built from TRBV20-1 and TRBJ2-7; a possible D gene is TRBD2 (6 bases). Germline CDR1 is DFQATT and CDR2 is SNEGSKA (reference sequence). CDR3 length: 14 amino acids. V gave up 2 bases and J gave up 0 bases, with 11 bases separating them. CDR3 residues: CSARPGLSSYEQYF. CDR3 nucleotides: TGCAGTGCTAGACCGGGACTCTCCTCCTACGAGCAGTACTTC.

This clonotype was seen ten or more times. This sequence joins TRBV29-1 and TRBJ2-2, with D unresolved. The V gene's germline CDR1 is SQVTM and CDR2 ANQGSEA. Trimming removed 1 base at V and 6 bases at J, with 9 bases between. CDR3 size: 13 residues. The DNA of the CDR3 is TGCAGCGTTGAAGCTCCCTTGTCCGGGGAGCTGTTTTTT. This codes for CSVEAPLSGELFF.

This clonotype has a count of ten or more. The chain recombines TRBV11-2 with TRBJ2-1; TRBD2 aligns across 12 bases. Trimming at V came to 1 base and at J to 4 bases, leaving 11 bases not matched to a gene. Germline V CDR1 and CDR2: SGHAT, FQNNGV. The CDR3 sequence is 19 residues long. CDR3 in amino acids: CASSLGFGLAGGEYNEQFF. CDR3 DNA: TGTGCCAGCAGCTTAGGTTTCGGTCTAGCGGGAGGGGAATACAATGAGCAGTTCTTC.

This clonotype was recorded many times. The rearrangement uses TRBV18 and TRBJ2-3; unclear D gene. V dropped 3 bases and J dropped 4 bases, with 17 bases sitting between them. Germline-derived CDR1 and CDR2 are KGHSH and LQKENI. This CDR3 comprises 16 residues. CDR3 DNA sequence: TGTGCCAGCTCACCTCGGACCCCCGACCGGGCAGATACGCAGTATTTT. Translating gives CASSPRTPDRADTQYF.

With regard to this clonotype: One end of the junction does not line up with germline, which may come from a read error. This chain links TRBV7-6 with TRBJ2-7; 10 bases match TRBD2. The CDR3 sequence is 15 residues long. Germline loops: CDR1 SGHVS, CDR2 FNYEAQ. CDR3: CASSPGLATSFEQYF. DNA of the CDR3: TGTGCCAGCAGCCCGGGACTAGCGACCTCCTTCGAGCAGTACTTC.

This clonotype has at least ten counts. This sequence joins TRBV14 and TRBJ1-3, with D possibly being TRBD1 (5 bases). V gave up 4 bases and J gave up 3 bases, with 13 bases separating them. Germline V gene lookup returns CDR1 SGHDN and CDR2 FVKESK. The CDR3 loop spans 15 amino acids. The DNA for the CDR3 is TGTGCCAGCAGCCTCCAGGGAGGCTTTGGAAACACCATATATTTT. Protein: CASSLQGGFGNTIYF.

The sample holds a few counts of this clonotype. The chain carries TRBV12-3 or TRBV12-4 and TRBJ2-7; D is possibly TRBD1 (6 bases). This CDR3 is 14 amino acids long. The germline V and J ends were trimmed by 7 bases and 2 bases, with 15 bases remaining between them. The CDR3 reads CASTRTGRAYEQYF. As DNA, the CDR3 is TGTGCCAGCACTAGAACAGGGCGAGCCTACGAGCAGTACTTC.

This clonotype was seen many times. The rearrangement uses TRBV7-2 and TRBJ2-7; 12 bases fit TRBD1. Germline lookup yields CDR1 SGHTA and CDR2 FQGNSA. The CDR3 runs to 15 residues. V lost 1 base, J lost 5 bases, and 3 bases stayed unmatched. CDR3 nucleotide sequence: TGTGCCAGCAGCTTAGGTGGGACAGGGGGCAACGAGCAGTACTTC. It codes for CASSLGGTGGNEQYF.

The V call is TRBV12-3 or TRBV12-4, the J call TRBJ2-7; possibly TRBD1 for D (7 bases). V was shortened by 5 bases and J by 5 bases, with 16 bases between the two germline ends. The CDR3 extends over 14 amino acids. CDR3 sequence: CASSPWTGGDEQYF. DNA of the CDR3: TGTGCCAGCAGTCCCTGGACAGGAGGGGACGAGCAGTACTTC.

The table lists this clonotype with a few counts. The chain is built from TRBV5-1 and TRBJ2-7, with 10 bases identical to TRBD1. CDR3 length: 17 residues. Losses at the gene ends were 0 bases for V and 4 bases for J; bases not matched to a gene: 10. Germline V CDR1 and CDR2: SGHRS, YFSETQ. CDR3 nucleotides: TGCGCCAGCAGCTTGGAAGGCCGGGACAGGGGATGGTACGAGCAGTACTTC. Translated: CASSLEGRDRGWYEQYF.

The gene calls are TRBV5-1 and TRBJ2-5, with 11 bases identical to TRBD2. Germline CDR1 reads SGHRS; CDR2 reads YFSETQ. With V trimmed by 3 bases and J by 3 bases, 4 bases remained unmatched. CDR3 length: 15 amino acids. CDR3 bases: TGCGCCAGCAGCTGGAATAGCGGGAGGGAAGAGACCCAGTACTTC. Its protein product is CASSWNSGREETQYF.

V is TRBV21-1 and J is TRBJ2-5; the D segment call TRBD1 is taken from the table without a DNA check. TRBV21-1 is reported as a pseudogene. The CDR3 has 15 amino acids. CDR3 DNA sequence: TGTGCCAGCAGCACAACCGGCACGGGGTGGGTGACCCAGTACTTC. This translates into CASSTTGTGWVTQYF.

V and J are TRBV6-5 and TRBJ2-1, with 11 bases matching TRBD1. Germline V gene sequence: CDR1 MNHEY, CDR2 SVGAGI. V lost 4 bases and J lost 9; bases outside the gene matches: 11. The CDR3 is 16 residues long. CDR3 protein: CASSFTGTGGYSEQFF. CDR3 nucleotide sequence: TGTGCCAGCAGTTTCACCGGGACAGGGGGGTATAGTGAGCAGTTCTTC.

J is TRBJ2-7 and V is TRBV18; D possibly matches TRBD1 or TRBD2 (5 bases each). The CDR3 sequence is 13 residues long. CDR1 is KGHSH and CDR2 is LQKENI in the germline V gene. V was pared by 8 bases and J by 4 bases, with 15 bases between. In DNA, the CDR3 is TGTGCCAGCAGCCCGGGACGGGAATACGAGCAGTACTTC. This codes for CASSPGREYEQYF.

In its sample, this clonotype was seen a few times. The rearrangement links TRBV4-3 to TRBJ2-3, with D unresolved. Per the germline V gene, CDR1 is LGHNA and CDR2 is YSLEER. The CDR3 consists of 15 residues. Trimming took off 0 bases at V and 6 bases at J, with 13 bases between the two ends. Here the CDR3 DNA reads TGCGCCAGCAGCCAAGAGGGCCGGTCGATCGATACGCAGTATTTT. Translation: CASSQEGRSIDTQYF.

This clonotype was seen a handful of times. The V gene is TRBV7-2, the J gene TRBJ2-3; D gene uncertain. The CDR3 extends over 14 amino acids. CDR1 SGHTA and CDR2 FQGNSA come from the germline V gene. V was shortened by 2 bases and J by 0 bases, with 6 bases between the two germline ends. CDR3 protein: CASSLFQSTDTQYF. As DNA, the CDR3 is TGTGCCAGCAGCTTATTTCAGAGCACAGATACGCAGTATTTT. Full variable domain (missing parts from reference TRBV7-2 and TRBJ2-3): GAGVSQSPSNKVTEKGKDVELRCDPISGHTALYWYRQSLGQGLEFLIYFQGNSAPDKSGLPSDRFSAERTGGSVSTLTIQRTQQEDSAVYLCASSLFQSTDTQYFGPGTRLTVL.

This clonotype was counted between two and nine times. The chain joins TRBV20-1 to TRBJ2-7; possibly TRBD2 for D (5 bases). Germline values: CDR1 DFQATT, CDR2 SNEGSKA (reference sequence). This CDR3 contains 15 residues. Trimming pared 2 bases from V and 4 bases from J, leaving 18 bases between. CDR3: CSARTSYEGIYEQYF. The DNA for the CDR3 is TGCAGTGCTAGAACTTCCTACGAGGGAATTTACGAGCAGTACTTC.

This clonotype was counted between two and nine times. The chain employs TRBV7-2 and TRBJ2-7; D is possibly TRBD1 or TRBD2 (6 bases each). V was cut by 1 base and J by 6 bases, with 13 bases left in between. The CDR3 covers 14 residues. Germline CDR1 SGHTA, CDR2 FQGNSA. CDR3 nucleotide sequence: TGTGCCAGCAGCTTAGGACCGGGGGCGTCCGAGCAGTACTTC. It codes for CASSLGPGASEQYF.

This clonotype was counted at least ten times. The chain is built from TRBV20-1 and TRBJ2-3; D gene unclear. V lost 3 bases to trimming and J lost 1 base, with 14 bases between them. The CDR3 is 15 amino acids. Germline CDR1 is DFQATT and CDR2 is SNEGSKA (reference sequence). The CDR3 protein is CSARPLDSRTDTQYF. The CDR3 coding sequence is TGCAGTGCTAGGCCCCTTGATAGCCGCACAGATACGCAGTATTTT.

This clonotype was seen many times. J is TRBJ2-7 and V is TRBV11-2, with 7 bases fitting TRBD1. After removal of 5 bases from V and 5 bases from J, the junction contained 18 bases not matched to a gene. Germline V gene data show CDR1 as SGHAT and CDR2 as FQNNGV. The CDR3 loop spans 17 amino acids. The DNA for the CDR3 is TGTGCCAGCAGCCCGAGGACAGGACTGATTTCTCCCCACGAGCAGTACTTC. It yields the protein CASSPRTGLISPHEQYF.

This clonotype has just a few counts. The chain links TRBV27 to TRBJ2-7; D unresolved. Per the germline V gene, CDR1 is MNHEY and CDR2 is SMNVEV (reference sequence). Trimming cost V 0 bases and J 4 bases, with 10 bases left between them. CDR3 length: 14 residues. CDR3 in amino acids: CASSLSGNPYEQYF. The CDR3 DNA is TGTGCCAGCAGTTTATCAGGGAATCCTTACGAGCAGTACTTC.

This clonotype was counted between two and nine times. The chain employs TRBV20-1 and TRBJ2-1, with D possibly matching TRBD2 (5 bases). The V gene lost 4 bases and the J gene lost 14 bases, with 18 bases spanning the gap. Per the germline V gene, CDR1 is DFQATT and CDR2 is SNEGSKA (reference sequence). The CDR3 extends over 12 amino acids. CDR3 amino acids: CSAKPAAIWKFF. In DNA form, the CDR3 reads TGCAGTGCTAAACCAGCGGCCATTTGGAAGTTCTTC.

Concerning this clonotype itself: An end of the junction does not agree with germline; a read error may underlie this. This chain joins TRBV15 and TRBJ2-1; D is perhaps TRBD2 (6 bases). The length of the CDR3 is 13 residues. The germline gives CDR1 LNHNV, CDR2 YYDKDF (reference sequence). CDR3 region: CATSKRTGDEHFF. The CDR3 DNA sequence: TGTGCCACCAGCAAAAGAACGGGGGATGAGCATTTCTTC.

The table lists this clonotype with many counts. The chain employs TRBV12-3 or TRBV12-4 and TRBJ2-2; TRBD1 is a possible D gene (5 bases). Deletions cut 4 bases from V and 7 bases from J, with 10 bases between. The CDR3 has 13 amino acids. This CDR3 reads CASSSTRVGELFF. CDR3 in DNA: TGTGCCAGCAGTTCGACCAGGGTCGGGGAGCTGTTTTTT.